This TCR beta chain was identified during a study of cytotoxic CD8 clonotypes in ibrutinib-treated CLL. General study findings and limits: Sustained-remission patients were sampled at different times than progressing patients were.

The protocol was immunoSEQ multiplex PCR, while the TCRdb copy is restricted to in-frame clones and leaves out a portion. The table lists about 300,000 clones, around 69% of them singletons. Note on this clone: Its target is unknown.

Source: PBMCs, taken at disease progression, from a patient treated with ibrutinib. The TCR comes from a human donor with chronic lymphocytic leukemia.

Here the CDR3 reads CASKRGWGTPNYGYTF. The CDR3 DNA follows: TGCGCCAGCAAGCGGGGGTGGGGGACTCCAAACTATGGCTACACCTTC. The chain couples TRBV10-2 to TRBJ1-2; possibly TRBD1 for D (5 bases). Trimming removed 7 bases at V and 2 bases at J, with 20 bases between. The CDR3 has 16 amino acids. Germline V gene lookup returns CDR1 WSHSY and CDR2 SAAADI.